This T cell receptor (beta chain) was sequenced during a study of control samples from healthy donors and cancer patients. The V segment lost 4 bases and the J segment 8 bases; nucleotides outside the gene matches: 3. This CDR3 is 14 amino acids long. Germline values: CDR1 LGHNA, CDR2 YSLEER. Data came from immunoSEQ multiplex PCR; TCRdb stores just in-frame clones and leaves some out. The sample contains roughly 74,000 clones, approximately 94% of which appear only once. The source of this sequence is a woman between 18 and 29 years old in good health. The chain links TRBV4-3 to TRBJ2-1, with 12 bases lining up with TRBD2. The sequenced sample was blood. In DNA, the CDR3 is TGCGCCAGCAGCCTCCTAGCGGGAGGGGATGAGCAGTTCTTC. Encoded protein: CASSLLAGGDEQFF.